This T cell receptor beta chain appears in the sequencing data of a study of blood T cell repertoires in COVID-19. On the study more broadly: Acute and convalescent COVID-19 samples came from the United States, Italy and Spain. PBMCs, B-cell-depleted T cells, or T cells were the source of the cDNA or gDNA that made up the material.

As processed by the authors: The assay estimated nucleated cells by amplifying reference gene primers. Using immunoSEQ multiplex PCR, the repertoire was profiled, and TCRdb retains in-frame clones only, with some absent. V, J and clone size are those of that table, while D and trimming were read from the DNA. The sample carries roughly 64,000 clones, 70% to 90% recorded once. Trimming took 5 bases from V and 2 from J; bases not matched to a gene: 5. The germline V gene has CDR1 SGHAT and CDR2 FQNNGV. The CDR3 spans 15 residues. This TCR came from a man aged 40-49 years with acute or convalescent COVID-19. Input material: peripheral blood. This chain uses TRBV11-2 with TRBJ1-3, with 8 bases aligning to TRBD1. The chain's CDR3 is CASSTDRGAGNTIYF. In nucleotides, the CDR3 is TGTGCCAGCAGCACCGACAGGGGTGCTGGAAACACCATATATTTT.